This entry features one T cell receptor beta chain sequence. A Seattle source enrolled patients during active infection and followed them longitudinally. This sample was taken from a study of blood T cell repertoires in COVID-19. Background on the study: PBMCs, B-cell-depleted T cells, or T cells provided the cDNA or gDNA that made up the material.

TCRdb keeps only in-frame clones here, not all; method: immunoSEQ multiplex PCR. The sample lists 150,000 to 200,000 clones, 70% to 90% occurring once. The CDR3 length is 17 residues. Germline CDR1 is SEHNR and CDR2 is FQNEAQ (reference sequence). V trimming: 5 bases; J trimming: 4 bases; junction bases outside the gene matches: 14. What was sequenced was peripheral blood. The chain uses TRBV7-9 and TRBJ2-1; TRBD2 aligns across 7 bases. This clonotype was obtained from a woman aged 50 to 60 with COVID-19, enrolled during active disease. The CDR3 spells CASSPRPAGGKYNEQFF. The CDR3 DNA reads TGTGCCAGCAGCCCCCGACCCGCCGGGGGGAAATACAATGAGCAGTTCTTC.